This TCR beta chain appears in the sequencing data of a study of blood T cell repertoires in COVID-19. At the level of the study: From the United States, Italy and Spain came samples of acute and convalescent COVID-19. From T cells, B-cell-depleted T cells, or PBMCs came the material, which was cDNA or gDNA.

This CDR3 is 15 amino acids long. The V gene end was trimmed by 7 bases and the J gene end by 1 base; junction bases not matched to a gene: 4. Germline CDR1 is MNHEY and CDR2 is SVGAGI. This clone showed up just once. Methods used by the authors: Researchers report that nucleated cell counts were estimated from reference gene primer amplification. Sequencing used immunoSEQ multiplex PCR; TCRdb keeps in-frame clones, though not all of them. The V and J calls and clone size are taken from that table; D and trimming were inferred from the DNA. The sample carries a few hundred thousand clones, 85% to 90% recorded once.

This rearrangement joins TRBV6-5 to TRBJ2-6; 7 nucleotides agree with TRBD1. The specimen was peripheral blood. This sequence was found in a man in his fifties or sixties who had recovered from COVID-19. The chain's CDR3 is CASTPGGSGANVLTF. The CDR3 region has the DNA TGTGCCAGCACCCCAGGGGGATCTGGGGCCAACGTCCTGACTTTC.